These T cell receptor beta chains were read from a single sample in a study of T cells in Graves' hyperthyroidism and ophthalmopathy. From the multiplex PCR reads, TCRdb called clonotypes with MiXCR, one entry per CDR3 protein. Here the sample spans about 200,000 distinct CDR3 sequences, around 17% being singletons. The source material was blood. The receptors were gathered from a woman in her forties or fifties with Graves' hyperthyroidism. The conserved cysteine and the conserved F or W are not part of the CDR3 here. Not all rows give a size; the values are once, few, many and, for expanded clones, a class.

J gene | V gene | clone size | CDR3 protein
TRBJ2-7 | TRBV18 | many | ASSPETAYEQY
TRBJ2-3 | TRBV30 | . | AWSLRGSGTDTQY
TRBJ2-4 | TRBV5-6 | . | ASSPWTRGNIQY
TRBJ2-1 | TRBV2 | many | ASSERVPILQF
TRBJ2-3 | TRBV9 | . | ASSVERGTDTQY
TRBJ1-5 | TRBV2 | once | ASSEVSTNQPQH
TRBJ1-1 | TRBV30 | few | AWSVFSSSITF
TRBJ2-7 | TRBV7-8 | many | ASSLDSSYEQY
TRBJ1-5 | TRBV10-3 | many | AISARQGAGDSNQPQH
TRBJ1-4 | TRBV12-3/TRBV12-4 | . | ASRGGGAGEKLF
TRBJ2-2 | TRBV4-2 | few | ASSQDEGTGRLAGELF
TRBJ2-1 | TRBV7-8 | many | ASSLTSRNTYNEQF
TRBJ2-7 | TRBV2 | . | ASRTGSSSYEQY
TRBJ2-5 | TRBV19 | many | ASSILGPAQETQY
TRBJ2-3 | TRBV25-1 | . | ASSEVIVTSGTDTQY
TRBJ1-4 | TRBV7-9 | few | ASAPPQREKLF
TRBJ1-6 | TRBV2 | many | ASRLNSPLH
TRBJ2-1 | TRBV6-2/TRBV6-3 | . | ASTRSGDYNEQF
TRBJ1-6 | TRBV12-3/TRBV12-4 | few | ASSLNFVYSPLH
TRBJ1-1 | TRBV29-1 | few | SVELRGGLNTEAF
TRBJ2-7 | TRBV29-1 | many | SLCNRGQRSYEQY
TRBJ1-1 | TRBV20-1 | . | SAPGRNTEAF
TRBJ1-2 | TRBV9 | many | ASSVEARLNYGYT
TRBJ2-3 | TRBV7-8 | few | ASSLLGTGGLTDTQY
TRBJ2-6 | TRBV6-1 | . | ASSEWWDLGSGANVLT
TRBJ2-1 | TRBV29-1 | once | SVGRDDYNEQF
TRBJ2-7 | TRBV20-1 | many | SASGLVSEQY
TRBJ1-2 | TRBV2 | . | ASSEGRDRVPLGYT
TRBJ2-7 | TRBV6-5 | . | ASSYSLAGVQYEQY
TRBJ2-2 | TRBV29-1 | . | SARVAGGPARELF
TRBJ2-1 | TRBV13 | many | ASSLPVPGLLSYNEQF
TRBJ2-2 | TRBV27 | few | ASRSVNTGELF
TRBJ2-1 | TRBV27 | many | ASSNIFTSGLAGDEQF
TRBJ1-5 | TRBV28 | many | ASSKVTRPSNQPQH
TRBJ2-5 | TRBV5-1 | . | ASREGTSGTETQY